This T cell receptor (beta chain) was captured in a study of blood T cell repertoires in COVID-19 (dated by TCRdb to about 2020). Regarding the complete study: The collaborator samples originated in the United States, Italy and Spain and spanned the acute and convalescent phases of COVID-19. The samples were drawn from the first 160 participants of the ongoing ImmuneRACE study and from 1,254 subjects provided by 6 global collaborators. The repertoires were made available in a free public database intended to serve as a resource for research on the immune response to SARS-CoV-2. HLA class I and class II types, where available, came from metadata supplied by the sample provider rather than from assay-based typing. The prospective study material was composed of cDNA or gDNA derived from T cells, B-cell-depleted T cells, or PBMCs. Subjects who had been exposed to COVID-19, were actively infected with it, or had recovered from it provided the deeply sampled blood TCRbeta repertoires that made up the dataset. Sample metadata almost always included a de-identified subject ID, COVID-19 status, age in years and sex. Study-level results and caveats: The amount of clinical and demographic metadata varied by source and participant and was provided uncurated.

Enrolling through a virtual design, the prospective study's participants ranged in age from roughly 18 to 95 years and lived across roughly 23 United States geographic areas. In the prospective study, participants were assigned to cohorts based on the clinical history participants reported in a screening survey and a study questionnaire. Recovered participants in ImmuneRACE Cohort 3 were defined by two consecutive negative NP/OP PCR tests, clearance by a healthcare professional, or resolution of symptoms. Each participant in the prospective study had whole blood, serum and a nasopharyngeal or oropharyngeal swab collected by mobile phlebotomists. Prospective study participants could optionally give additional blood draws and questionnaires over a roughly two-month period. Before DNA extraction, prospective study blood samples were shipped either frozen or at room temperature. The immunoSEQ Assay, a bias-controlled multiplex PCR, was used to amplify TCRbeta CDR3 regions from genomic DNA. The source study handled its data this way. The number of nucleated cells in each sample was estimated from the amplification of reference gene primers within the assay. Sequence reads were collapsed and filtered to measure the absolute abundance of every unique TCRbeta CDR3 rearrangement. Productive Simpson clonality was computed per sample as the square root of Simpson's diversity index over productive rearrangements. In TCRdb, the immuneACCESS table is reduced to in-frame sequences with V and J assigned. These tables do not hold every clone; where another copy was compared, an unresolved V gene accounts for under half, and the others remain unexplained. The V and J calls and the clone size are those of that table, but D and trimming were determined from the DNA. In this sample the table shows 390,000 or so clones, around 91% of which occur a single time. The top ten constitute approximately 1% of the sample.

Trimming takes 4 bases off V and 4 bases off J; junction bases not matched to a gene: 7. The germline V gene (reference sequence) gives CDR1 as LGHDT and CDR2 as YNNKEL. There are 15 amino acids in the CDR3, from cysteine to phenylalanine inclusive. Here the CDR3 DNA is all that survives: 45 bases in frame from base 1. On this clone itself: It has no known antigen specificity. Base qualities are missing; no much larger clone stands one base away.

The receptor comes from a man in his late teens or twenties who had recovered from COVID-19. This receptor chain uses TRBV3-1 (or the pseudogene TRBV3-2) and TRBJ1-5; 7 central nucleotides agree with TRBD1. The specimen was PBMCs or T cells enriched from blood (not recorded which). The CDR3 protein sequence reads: CASSRGTGENQPQHF. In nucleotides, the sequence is TGTGCCAGCAGCCGCGGCACAGGGGAAAATCAGCCCCAGCATTTT.